These T cell receptor beta chains were read from a single sample in a study of Ad26.COV2.S vaccination and SARS-CoV-2 variants. Method: immunoSEQ multiplex PCR; TCRdb's copy keeps in-frame clones and lacks some. This table has a few hundred thousand clones, around 86% appearing once. The sample was peripheral blood, taken in a trial of Ad26.COV2.S vaccine versus placebo. These receptors were taken from a person between 18 and 60 years old who received the Ad26.COV2.S COVID-19 vaccine or a placebo. Both conserved end residues are part of each CDR3. The D gene is left open where the match is weak. Size values are once, few and many counts, or a class for expanded clones, and some rows have none.

v_gene	abundance	j_gene	d_gene	CDR3aa	CDR3nt
TRBV6-5	few	TRBJ1-5	-	CASSYRVHQPQHF	TGTGCCAGCAGTTACAGGGTGCATCAGCCCCAGCATTTT
TRBV5-4	-	TRBJ1-1	-	CASSLGLGGDTEAFF	TGTGCCAGCAGCTTGGGCCTAGGGGGGGACACTGAAGCTTTCTTT
TRBV3-1/TRBV3-2	once	TRBJ1-1	-	CASSPPLRVTEAFF	TGTGCCAGCAGCCCTCCACTGAGGGTCACTGAAGCTTTCTTT
TRBV6-4	-	TRBJ1-2	TRBD1	CASSDRTGTDHGYTF	TGTGCCAGCAGTGACAGAACCGGGACAGACCATGGCTACACCTTC
TRBV7-3	-	TRBJ2-5	-	CASSLTGGETQYF	TGTGCCAGCAGCTTAACAGGGGGGGAGACCCAGTACTTC
TRBV18	-	TRBJ2-7	TRBD1	CASSFRDSTRHEQYF	TGTGCCAGCTCATTTCGGGACAGCACTAGGCACGAGCAGTACTTC
TRBV19	-	TRBJ1-5	TRBD1	CASSMSDRGHSNQPQHF	TGTGCCAGTAGTATGAGCGACAGGGGACATAGCAATCAGCCCCAGCATTTT
TRBV5-5	-	TRBJ2-7	TRBD1	CASSTGQGHYEQYF	TGTGCCAGCAGCACAGGACAGGGTCACTACGAGCAGTACTTC
TRBV7-6	-	TRBJ2-7	TRBD2	CASSPSLAGDYEQYF	TGTGCCAGCAGCCCCAGTCTAGCGGGGGACTACGAGCAGTACTTC
TRBV19	few	TRBJ2-3	-	CASSPRGGRDTQYF	TGTGCCAGTAGTCCGAGGGGGGGCAGAGATACGCAGTATTTT
TRBV5-1	-	TRBJ2-1	-	CASSTQGRTDEQFF	TGCGCCAGCAGCACCCAGGGCAGGACGGATGAGCAGTTCTTC
TRBV2	-	TRBJ2-4	-	CASSVSGLTSAKNIQYF	TGTGCCAGCAGTGTCTCAGGGTTGACTTCAGCCAAAAACATTCAGTACTTC
TRBV19	-	TRBJ1-5	TRBD1	CASSPGTGVRSNQPQHF	TGTGCCAGTAGTCCCGGGACAGGGGTTCGGAGCAATCAGCCCCAGCATTTT
TRBV5-1	-	TRBJ1-4	-	CASSLERGATEKLFF	TGCGCCAGCAGCTTGGAGCGGGGGGCGACTGAAAAACTGTTTTTT
TRBV29-1	-	TRBJ1-1	-	CSVGRDATRTEAFF	TGCAGCGTTGGGCGGGACGCTACTCGGACTGAAGCTTTCTTT
TRBV29-1	-	TRBJ1-2	TRBD1	CSVGARDRTYYGYTF	TGCAGCGTGGGTGCTAGGGACAGGACGTACTATGGCTACACCTTC
TRBV5-4	-	TRBJ2-3	TRBD2	CASSSSGGDDTQYF	TGTGCCAGCAGCTCTAGCGGGGGGGATGATACGCAGTATTTT
TRBV7-8	-	TRBJ2-5	-	CASSLQETQYF	TGTGCCAGCAGCCTCCAAGAGACCCAGTACTTC
TRBV7-9	once	TRBJ1-3	TRBD1	CASSRTGSGNTIYF	TGTGCCAGCAGTAGGACAGGCTCTGGAAACACCATATATTTT
TRBV30	-	TRBJ1-2	-	CAWSVGYGYTF	TGTGCCTGGAGTGTGGGATATGGCTACACCTTC
TRBV30	-	TRBJ2-4	-	CAWSVQGNIQYF	TGTGCCTGGAGTGTACAAGGGAACATTCAGTACTTC
TRBV27	-	TRBJ1-6	TRBD1	CASSARTGGNSPLHF	TGTGCCAGCAGTGCTCGGACAGGGGGGAATTCACCCCTCCACTTT
TRBV19	-	TRBJ2-7	TRBD2	CASSIGGGSYEQYF	TGTGCCAGTAGTATAGGGGGGGGTTCCTACGAGCAGTACTTC
TRBV19	-	TRBJ1-2	TRBD1	CASRGDRERANYGYTF	TGTGCCAGTAGGGGGGACAGGGAACGGGCTAACTATGGCTACACCTTC
TRBV3-1/TRBV3-2	-	TRBJ2-7	-	CASSQFSAGFYEQYF	TGTGCCAGCAGCCAATTCAGTGCAGGGTTCTACGAGCAGTACTTC